This T cell receptor beta chain was obtained from a study of T-cell reconstitution after alpha-beta-depleted transplantation in children. General study findings and limits: Certain patients had high TCRbeta diversity at day 60, and it came from recipient T cells and thymic progenitors that survived. At the one-year point after transplant, T-cell counts and TCRbeta diversity were found to come mostly from T cells that had been newly produced.

This clonotype was detected a few times. Its antigen is undetermined. The CDR3 extends over 14 amino acids. Germline V gives CDR1 MGHDK, CDR2 SYGVNS. Trimming took off 4 bases at V and 0 bases at J, with 10 bases between the two ends. Preparation of the TCRbeta library involved a method that used unique molecular identifiers. TCRdb re-derived calls from the PCR reads in MiXCR, one entry per CDR3 protein. Of 600,000 or so distinct CDR3 sequences listed, 23% are singletons. The sequence was obtained from a boy in the first two years of life who had a stem cell transplant for acute myeloid leukemia, so the T cells may come from the graft donor. The gene calls are TRBV25-1 and TRBJ2-7; no clear D. The sequenced sample was PBMCs, mostly from graft donor cells, obtained 360 days after TCRalphabeta/CD19-depleted stem cell transplant. The CDR3 loop reads CASSGSQHSYEQYF. Here the CDR3 DNA reads TGTGCCAGCAGTGGAAGTCAGCACTCCTACGAGCAGTACTTC.